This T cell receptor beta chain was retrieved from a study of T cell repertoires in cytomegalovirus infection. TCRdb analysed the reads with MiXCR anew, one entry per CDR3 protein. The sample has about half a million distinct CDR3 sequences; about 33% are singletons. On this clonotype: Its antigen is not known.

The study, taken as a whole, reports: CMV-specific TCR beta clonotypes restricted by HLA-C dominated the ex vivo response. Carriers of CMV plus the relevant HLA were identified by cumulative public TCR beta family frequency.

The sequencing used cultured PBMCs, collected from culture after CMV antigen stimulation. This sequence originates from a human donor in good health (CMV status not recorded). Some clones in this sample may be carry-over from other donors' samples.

CDR3 in DNA: TGTGCCAGTAGTATAACGGGACACAACACTGAAGCTTTCTTT. It encodes CASSITGHNTEAFF. The chain is built from TRBV19 and TRBJ1-1; tentative D call: TRBD1 (6 bases). The CDR3 is 14 residues long. The ends were cut back, 2 bases at V and 2 bases at J, with 9 bases in the middle. Germline V gene data show CDR1 as LNHDA and CDR2 as SQIVND (reference sequence). Supplemented by reference TRBV19 and TRBJ1-1, the full variable domain reads DGGITQSPKYLFRKEGQNVTLSCEQNLNHDAMYWYRQDPGQGLRLIYYSQIVNDFQKGDIAEGYSVSREKKESFPLTVTSAQKNPTAFYLCASSITGHNTEAFFGQGTRLTVV.